The 3 T cell receptor beta chains reported below all come from one sample, sequenced in a study of T cells in Graves' hyperthyroidism and ophthalmopathy. RNA transcripts were the template for amplifying TCR beta CDR3 regions. During a first-round RT-PCR of the TCR CDR3, the HTBI primer set was used. TCRdb used MiXCR to reprocess the multiplex PCR reads, holding one entry per CDR3 protein. The sample carries 690,000 or so distinct CDR3 sequences, approximately 19% recorded once. The sequenced sample consisted of blood. The receptors come from a woman between 45 and 65 years old with Graves' hyperthyroidism that later progressed to Graves' ophthalmopathy.

Ten or more counts support this clonotype. This rearrangement joins TRBV20-1 to TRBJ2-2; TRBD2 might be the D (5 bases). Trimming took 6 bases from V and 1 from J, leaving 9 bases between them. Germline CDR1 DFQATT, CDR2 SNEGSKA (reference sequence). CDR3 size: 13 residues. The CDR3, as DNA: TGCAGTGCCGGTGGACTGAACACCGGGGAGCTGTTTTTT. Translating gives CSAGGLNTGELFF.

This clonotype was found many times. The genes are TRBV20-1 and TRBJ1-1; D is unclear. The ends were cut back, 5 bases at V and 1 base at J, with 20 bases in the middle. CDR1 DFQATT and CDR2 SNEGSKA come from the germline V gene (reference sequence). The CDR3 is 16 residues long. CDR3 sequence (DNA): TGCAGTGCTCCGAGGAACCGTGGTAGTGCGAACACTGAAGCTTTCTTT. It translates to CSAPRNRGSANTEAFF.

V gene TRBV6-5 combines with J gene TRBJ1-2, with D hard to call. There are 13 residues in the CDR3. Trimming left V 0 bases short and J 10 bases short, with 12 bases between. CDR1 and CDR2 (germline): MNHEY, SVGAGI. Here the CDR3 DNA reads TGTGCCAGCAGTTACTCGTACGATGTGTCCTACACCTTC. As protein: CASSYSYDVSYTF.